One T cell receptor (beta chain) is described in this entry. With 5 bases removed from V and 6 bases from J, the gap between germline ends came to 11 bases. Germline V lookup: CDR1 SGHTA, CDR2 FQGNSA. The CDR3 loop spans 13 amino acids. This entry is derived from a study of T cell responses to AZD1222 COVID-19 vaccine. Profiling relied on immunoSEQ multiplex PCR, and the TCRdb table lists in-frame clones only, not all of them. This repertoire shows 100,000 to 150,000 clones, around 90% found once; its top ten account for roughly 8%. The V and J genes are TRBV7-2 and TRBJ2-1, with D tentatively TRBD1 (6 bases). The sequence was collected from an adult in good health. The sequenced sample was peripheral blood, obtained on day 0 of AZD1222 vaccination. CDR3 sequence (DNA): TGTGCCAGCAGCCAACAGGGCTCCAATGAGCAGTTCTTC. Translating it yields CASSQQGSNEQFF. Drawing the rest from reference TRBV7-2 and TRBJ2-1, the complete variable domain is GAGVSQSPSNKVTEKGKDVELRCDPISGHTALYWYRQSLGQGLEFLIYFQGNSAPDKSGLPSDRFSAERTGGSVSTLTIQRTQQEDSAVYLCASSQQGSNEQFFGPGTRLTVL.